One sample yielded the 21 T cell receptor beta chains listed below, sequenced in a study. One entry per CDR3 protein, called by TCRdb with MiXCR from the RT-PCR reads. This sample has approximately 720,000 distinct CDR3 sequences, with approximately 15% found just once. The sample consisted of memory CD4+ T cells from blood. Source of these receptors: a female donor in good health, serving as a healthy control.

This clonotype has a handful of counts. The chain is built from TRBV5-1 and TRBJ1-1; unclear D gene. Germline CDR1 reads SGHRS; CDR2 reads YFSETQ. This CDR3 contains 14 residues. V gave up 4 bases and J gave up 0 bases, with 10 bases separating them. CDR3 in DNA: TGCGCCAGCAGCGCGGACGGAATGAACACTGAAGCTTTCTTT. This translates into CASSADGMNTEAFF.

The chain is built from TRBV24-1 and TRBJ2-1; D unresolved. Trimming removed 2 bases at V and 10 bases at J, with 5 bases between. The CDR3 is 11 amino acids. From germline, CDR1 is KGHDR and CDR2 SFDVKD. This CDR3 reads CATSDYSEQFF. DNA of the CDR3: TGTGCCACCAGTGATTACTCGGAGCAGTTCTTC.

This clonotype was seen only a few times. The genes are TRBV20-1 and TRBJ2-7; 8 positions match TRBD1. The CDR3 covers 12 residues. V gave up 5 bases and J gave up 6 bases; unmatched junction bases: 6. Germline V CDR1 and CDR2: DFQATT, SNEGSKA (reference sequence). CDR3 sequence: CSAASTGVEQYF. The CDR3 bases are TGCAGTGCTGCCTCGACAGGGGTCGAGCAGTACTTC.

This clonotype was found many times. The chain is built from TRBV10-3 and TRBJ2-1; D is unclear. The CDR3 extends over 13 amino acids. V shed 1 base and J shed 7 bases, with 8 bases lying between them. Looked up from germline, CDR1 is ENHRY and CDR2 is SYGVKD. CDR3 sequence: CAISEYGQNEQFF. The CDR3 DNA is TGTGCCATCAGTGAGTACGGGCAGAATGAGCAGTTCTTC.

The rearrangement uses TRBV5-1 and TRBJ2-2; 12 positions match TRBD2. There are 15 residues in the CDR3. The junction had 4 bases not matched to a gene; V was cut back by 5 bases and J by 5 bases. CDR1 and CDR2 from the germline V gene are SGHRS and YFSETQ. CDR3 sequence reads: CASRLAGGGTGELFF. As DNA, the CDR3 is TGCGCCAGCAGACTAGCGGGAGGAGGTACCGGGGAGCTGTTTTTT.

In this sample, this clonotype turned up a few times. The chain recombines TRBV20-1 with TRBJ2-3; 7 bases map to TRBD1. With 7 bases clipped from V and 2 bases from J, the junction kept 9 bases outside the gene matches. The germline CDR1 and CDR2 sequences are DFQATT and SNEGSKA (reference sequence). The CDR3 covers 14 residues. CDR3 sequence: CSVPGQANTDTQYF. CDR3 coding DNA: TGCAGTGTCCCAGGACAGGCAAACACAGATACGCAGTATTTT.

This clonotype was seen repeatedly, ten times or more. In DNA, the CDR3 is TGTGCCAGCAGCCGGGGAGGGACTAGCGGAAACACCGGGGAGCTGTTTTTT. This encodes CASSRGGTSGNTGELFF. The V and J genes are TRBV14 and TRBJ2-2; 11 nucleotides match TRBD2. This CDR3 comprises 17 residues. Germline CDR1 is SGHDN and CDR2 is FVKESK. J lost 2 bases, V lost 4 bases, and 6 bases had no gene match.

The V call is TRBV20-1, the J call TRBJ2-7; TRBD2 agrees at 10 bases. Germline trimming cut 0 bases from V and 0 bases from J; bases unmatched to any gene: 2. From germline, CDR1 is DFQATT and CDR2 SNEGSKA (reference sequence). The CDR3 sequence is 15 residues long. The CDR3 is CSARDLAGVSYEQYF. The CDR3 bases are TGCAGTGCTAGAGATCTAGCGGGGGTCTCCTACGAGCAGTACTTC.

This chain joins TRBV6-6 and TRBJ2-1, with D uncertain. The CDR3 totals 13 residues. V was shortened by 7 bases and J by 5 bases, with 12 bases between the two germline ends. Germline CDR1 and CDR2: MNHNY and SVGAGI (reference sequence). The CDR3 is CASTPSFNNEQFF. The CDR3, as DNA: TGTGCCAGCACCCCAAGTTTTAACAATGAGCAGTTCTTC.

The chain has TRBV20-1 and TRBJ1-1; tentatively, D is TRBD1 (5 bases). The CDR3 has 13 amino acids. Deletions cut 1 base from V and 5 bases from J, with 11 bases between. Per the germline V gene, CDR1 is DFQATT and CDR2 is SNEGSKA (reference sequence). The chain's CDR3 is CSARGMGETEAFF. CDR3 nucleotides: TGCAGTGCTAGAGGGATGGGGGAGACTGAAGCTTTCTTT.

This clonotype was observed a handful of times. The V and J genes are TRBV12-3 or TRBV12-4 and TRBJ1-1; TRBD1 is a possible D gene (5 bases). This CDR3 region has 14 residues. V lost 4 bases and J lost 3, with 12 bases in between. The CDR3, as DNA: TGTGCCAGCAGTTCGGTGCAGGGCTACACTGAAGCTTTCTTT. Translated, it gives CASSSVQGYTEAFF.

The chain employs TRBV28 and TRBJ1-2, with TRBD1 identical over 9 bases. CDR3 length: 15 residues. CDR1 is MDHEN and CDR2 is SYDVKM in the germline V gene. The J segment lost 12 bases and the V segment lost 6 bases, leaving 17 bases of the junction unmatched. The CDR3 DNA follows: TGTGCCAGCAGGACCACACAACAGGGGGCGCGGGACCACACCTTC. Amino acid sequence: CASRTTQQGARDHTF.

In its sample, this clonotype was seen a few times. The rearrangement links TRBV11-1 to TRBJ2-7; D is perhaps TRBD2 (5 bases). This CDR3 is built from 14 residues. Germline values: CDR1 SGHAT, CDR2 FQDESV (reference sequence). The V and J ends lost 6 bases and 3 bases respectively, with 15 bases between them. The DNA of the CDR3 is TGTGCCAGCAGTTCAAGCGGACTGAACTACGAGCAGTACTTC. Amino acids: CASSSSGLNYEQYF.

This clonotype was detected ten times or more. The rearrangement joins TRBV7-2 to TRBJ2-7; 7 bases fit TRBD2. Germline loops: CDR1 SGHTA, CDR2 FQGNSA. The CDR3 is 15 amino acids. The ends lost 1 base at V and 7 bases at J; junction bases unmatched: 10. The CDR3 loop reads CASSLGRGINWEQYF. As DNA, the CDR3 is TGTGCCAGCAGCTTAGGGCGGGGGATAAATTGGGAGCAGTACTTC.

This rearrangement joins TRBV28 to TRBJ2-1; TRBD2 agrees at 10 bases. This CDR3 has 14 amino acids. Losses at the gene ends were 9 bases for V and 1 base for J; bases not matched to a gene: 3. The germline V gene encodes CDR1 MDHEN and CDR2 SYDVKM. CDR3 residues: CASLAGGSYNEQFF. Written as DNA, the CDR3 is TGTGCCAGTTTAGCGGGAGGTTCCTACAATGAGCAGTTCTTC.

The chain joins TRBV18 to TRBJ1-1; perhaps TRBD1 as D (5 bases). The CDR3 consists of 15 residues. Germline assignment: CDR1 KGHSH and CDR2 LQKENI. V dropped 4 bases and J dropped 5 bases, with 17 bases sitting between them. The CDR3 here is CASSLNEGRPTEAFF. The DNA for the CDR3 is TGTGCCAGCTCACTAAATGAGGGGAGGCCGACTGAAGCTTTCTTT.

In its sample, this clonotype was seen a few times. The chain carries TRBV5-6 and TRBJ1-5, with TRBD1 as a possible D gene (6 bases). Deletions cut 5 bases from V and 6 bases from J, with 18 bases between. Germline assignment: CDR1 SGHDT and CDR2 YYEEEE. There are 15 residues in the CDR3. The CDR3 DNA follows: TGTGCCAGCAGTCCTACAGGGAATGTCGGTCAGCCCCAGCATTTT. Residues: CASSPTGNVGQPQHF.

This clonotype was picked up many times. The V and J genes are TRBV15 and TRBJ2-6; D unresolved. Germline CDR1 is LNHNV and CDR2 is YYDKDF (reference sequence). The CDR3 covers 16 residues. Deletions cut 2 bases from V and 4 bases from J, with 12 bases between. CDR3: CATSRNPGSGANVLTF. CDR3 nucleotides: TGTGCCACCAGCAGAAACCCCGGGTCCGGGGCCAACGTCCTGACTTTC.

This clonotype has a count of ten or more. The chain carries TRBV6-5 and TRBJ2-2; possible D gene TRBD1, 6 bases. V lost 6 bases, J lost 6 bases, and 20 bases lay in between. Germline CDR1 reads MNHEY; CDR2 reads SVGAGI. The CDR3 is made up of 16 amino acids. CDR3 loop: CASSKATGARAGELFF. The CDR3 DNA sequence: TGTGCCAGCAGCAAGGCGACAGGCGCCCGAGCCGGGGAGCTGTTTTTT.

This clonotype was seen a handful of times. CDR3 sequence (DNA): TGTGCCAGCACCGAACAGGGGACATACACTGAAGCTTTCTTT. Translation gives CASTEQGTYTEAFF. V usage is TRBV7-2 and J usage is TRBJ1-1; 7 positions agree with TRBD1. Germline CDR1 is SGHTA and CDR2 is FQGNSA. This CDR3 region has 14 residues. V was clipped by 7 bases and J by 3 bases; unmatched bases: 8.

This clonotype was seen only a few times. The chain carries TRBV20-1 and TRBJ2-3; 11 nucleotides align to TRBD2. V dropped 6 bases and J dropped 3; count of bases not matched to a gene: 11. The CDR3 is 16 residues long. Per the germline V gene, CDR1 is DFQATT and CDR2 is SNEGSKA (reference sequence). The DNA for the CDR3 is TGCAGTGCCAAAAACCGACTAGCGGGGAGGACAGATACGCAGTATTTT. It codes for CSAKNRLAGRTDTQYF.